The table lists the clone carrying this T cell receptor (beta chain) with a few counts. Its antigen is still unknown. This record belongs to a study of blood T cells in healthy people across ages. Study findings and constraints: Conclusively comparing naive with antigen-experienced cells was impossible with unsorted PBMCs. In long-lived donors, naive CD4+ cell counts and diversity exceeded those of aged donors.

This CDR3 region has 14 residues. Germline V lookup: CDR1 SGHRS, CDR2 YFSETQ. V gave up 5 bases and J gave up 1 base, with 9 bases separating them. With a J-beta primer mix and a sample-barcoded 5' primer, a second PCR ran roughly 6 to 11 cycles. Each sample provided no less than 2.5 million CDR3-containing paired-end reads. MiXCR, run by TCRdb on the 5' RACE reads, gives a single entry per CDR3 protein. This sample has fewer than 900,000 distinct CDR3 sequences, with around 36% found just once. Isolation of PBMCs gave at least 7 million cells per sample. The sample consisted of blood. The chain joins TRBV5-1 to TRBJ2-2, with D uncertain. The sequence came from a young man in good health. CDR3 sequence: CASRELMNTGELFF. CDR3 sequence (DNA): TGCGCCAGCAGGGAATTAATGAACACCGGGGAGCTGTTTTTT.